The TCR beta chain under discussion was sequenced for a study of blood T cell repertoires in COVID-19. CDR1 is SGDLS and CDR2 is YYNGEE in the germline V gene. This CDR3 is 16 amino acids long. Deletions cut 0 bases from V and 6 bases from J, with 15 bases between. The protocol was immunoSEQ multiplex PCR, while the TCRdb copy is restricted to in-frame clones and leaves out a portion. The sample consists of 170,000 or so clones, 80% of them appearing once. Sequencing was done on a sample of peripheral blood. V usage is TRBV9 and J usage is TRBJ1-4; D uncertain. This sequence originates from a man between 65 and 79 years old with active or convalescent COVID-19. The CDR3 here is CASSVGPRFHDEKLFF. The CDR3 DNA sequence: TGTGCCAGCAGCGTAGGCCCCAGGTTCCATGATGAAAAACTGTTTTTT.